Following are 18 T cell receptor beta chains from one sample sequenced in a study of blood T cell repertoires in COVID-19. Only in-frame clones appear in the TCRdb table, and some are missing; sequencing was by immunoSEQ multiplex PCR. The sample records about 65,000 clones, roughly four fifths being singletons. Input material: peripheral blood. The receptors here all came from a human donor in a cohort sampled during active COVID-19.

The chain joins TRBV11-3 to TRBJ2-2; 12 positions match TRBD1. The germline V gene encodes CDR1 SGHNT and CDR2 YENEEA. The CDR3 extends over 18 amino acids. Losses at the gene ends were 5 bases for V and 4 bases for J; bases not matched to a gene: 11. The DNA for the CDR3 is TGTGCCAGCAGCGCGGGACAGGGGGCGAAGGGTTCCACCGGGGAGCTGTTTTTT. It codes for CASSAGQGAKGSTGELFF.

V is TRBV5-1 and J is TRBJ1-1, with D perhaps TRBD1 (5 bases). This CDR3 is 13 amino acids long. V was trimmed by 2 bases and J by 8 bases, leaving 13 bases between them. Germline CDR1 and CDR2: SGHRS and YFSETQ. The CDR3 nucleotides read TGCGCCAGCAGCTTAGGGGTACCGTCCGAAGCTTTCTTT. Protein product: CASSLGVPSEAFF.

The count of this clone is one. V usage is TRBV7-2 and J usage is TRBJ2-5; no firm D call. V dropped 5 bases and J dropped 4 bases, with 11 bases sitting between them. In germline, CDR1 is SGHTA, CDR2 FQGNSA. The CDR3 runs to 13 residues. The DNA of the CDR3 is TGTGCCAGCAGCCCCTATTCCCGAGAGACCCAGTACTTC. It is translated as CASSPYSRETQYF. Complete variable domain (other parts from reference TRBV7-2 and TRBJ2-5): GAGVSQSPSNKVTEKGKDVELRCDPISGHTALYWYRQSLGQGLEFLIYFQGNSAPDKSGLPSDRFSAERTGGSVSTLTIQRTQQEDSAVYLCASSPYSRETQYFGPGTRLLVL.

CDR3 nucleotide sequence: TGTGCCAGCTCACCCCGGACAGGGATTAATAGCAATCAGCCCCAGCATTTT. As protein: CASSPRTGINSNQPQHF. The chain has TRBV18 and TRBJ1-5, with 8 nucleotides matching TRBD1. Germline CDR1 KGHSH, CDR2 LQKENI. Trimming removed 3 bases from V and 0 bases from J; junction bases left unmatched: 7. This CDR3 is 17 amino acids long.

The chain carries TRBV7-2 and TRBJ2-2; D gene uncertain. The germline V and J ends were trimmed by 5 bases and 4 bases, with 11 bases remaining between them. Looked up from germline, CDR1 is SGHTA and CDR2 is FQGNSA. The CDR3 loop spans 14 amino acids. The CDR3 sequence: CASSDGPSTGELFF. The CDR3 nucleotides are TGTGCCAGCAGCGATGGGCCTTCCACCGGGGAGCTGTTTTTT.

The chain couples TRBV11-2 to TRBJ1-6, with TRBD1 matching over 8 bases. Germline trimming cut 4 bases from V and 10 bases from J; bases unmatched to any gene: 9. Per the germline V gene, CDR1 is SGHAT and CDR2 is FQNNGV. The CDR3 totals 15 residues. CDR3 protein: CASSSLGQGKSPLHF. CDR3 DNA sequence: TGTGCCAGCAGCTCCTTAGGACAGGGAAAATCACCCCTCCACTTT.

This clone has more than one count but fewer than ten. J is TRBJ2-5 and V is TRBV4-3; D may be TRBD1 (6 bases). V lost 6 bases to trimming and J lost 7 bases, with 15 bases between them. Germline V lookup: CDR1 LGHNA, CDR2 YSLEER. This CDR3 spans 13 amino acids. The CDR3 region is CASSQDSGGTQYF. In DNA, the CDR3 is TGCGCCAGCAGTCAGGACAGCGGAGGGACCCAGTACTTC.

CDR3 sequence (DNA): TGTGCCAGCAGTGGTCAGCTGGGACAGAACTCTGGAAACACCATATATTTT. Translation gives CASSGQLGQNSGNTIYF. The chain employs TRBV25-1 and TRBJ1-3; 7 positions agree with TRBD1. Germline CDR1 and CDR2: MGHDK and SYGVNS. The J segment lost 0 bases and the V segment lost 4 bases, leaving 9 bases of the junction unmatched. There are 17 residues in the CDR3.

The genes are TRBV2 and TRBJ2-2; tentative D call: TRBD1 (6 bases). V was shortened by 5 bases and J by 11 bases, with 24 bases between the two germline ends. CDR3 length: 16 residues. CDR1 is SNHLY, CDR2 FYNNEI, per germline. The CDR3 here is CASSRSQRTGIGELFF. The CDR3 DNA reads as TGTGCCAGCAGTCGATCCCAAAGAACAGGGATTGGAGAGCTGTTTTTT.

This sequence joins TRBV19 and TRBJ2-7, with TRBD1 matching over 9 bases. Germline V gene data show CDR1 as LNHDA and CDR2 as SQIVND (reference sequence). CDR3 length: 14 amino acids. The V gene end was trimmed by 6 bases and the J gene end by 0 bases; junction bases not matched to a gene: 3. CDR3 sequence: CASSGTGSSYEQYF. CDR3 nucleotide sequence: TGTGCCAGTAGCGGGACAGGGAGCTCCTACGAGCAGTACTTC. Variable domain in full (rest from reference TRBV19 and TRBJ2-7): DGGITQSPKYLFRKEGQNVTLSCEQNLNHDAMYWYRQDPGQGLRLIYYSQIVNDFQKGDIAEGYSVSREKKESFPLTVTSAQKNPTAFYLCASSGTGSSYEQYFGPGTRLTVT.

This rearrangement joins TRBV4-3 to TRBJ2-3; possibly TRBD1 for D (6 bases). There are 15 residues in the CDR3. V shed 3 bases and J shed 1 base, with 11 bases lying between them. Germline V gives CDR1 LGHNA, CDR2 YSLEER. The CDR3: CASSQRQVGTDTQYF. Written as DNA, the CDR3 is TGCGCCAGCAGCCAGCGACAGGTTGGCACAGATACGCAGTATTTT.

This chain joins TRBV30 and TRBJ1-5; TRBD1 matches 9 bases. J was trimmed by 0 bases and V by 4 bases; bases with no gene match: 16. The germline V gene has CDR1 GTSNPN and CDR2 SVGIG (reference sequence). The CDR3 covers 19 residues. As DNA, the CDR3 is TGTGCCTGGAAGCGTCCTCTTCACAGGGGGCGAGGTAGCAATCAGCCCCAGCATTTT. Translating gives CAWKRPLHRGRGSNQPQHF.

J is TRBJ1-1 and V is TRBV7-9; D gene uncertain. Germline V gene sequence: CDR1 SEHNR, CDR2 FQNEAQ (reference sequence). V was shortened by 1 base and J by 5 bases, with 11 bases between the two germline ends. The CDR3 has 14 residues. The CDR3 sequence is CASSLGLVVTEAFF. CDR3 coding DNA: TGTGCCAGCAGCTTAGGTCTTGTTGTGACTGAAGCTTTCTTT.

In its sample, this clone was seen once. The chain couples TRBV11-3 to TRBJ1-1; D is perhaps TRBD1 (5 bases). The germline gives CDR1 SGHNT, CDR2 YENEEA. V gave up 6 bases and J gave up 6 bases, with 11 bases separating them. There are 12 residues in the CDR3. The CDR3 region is CASRQGWSEAFF. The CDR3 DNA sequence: TGTGCCAGCAGGCAGGGATGGTCTGAAGCTTTCTTT.

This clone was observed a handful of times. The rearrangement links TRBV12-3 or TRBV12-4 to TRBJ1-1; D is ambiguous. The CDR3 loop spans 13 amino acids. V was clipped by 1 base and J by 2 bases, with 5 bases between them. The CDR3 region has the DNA TGTGCCAGCAGTTTAGACAGTAACACTGAAGCTTTCTTT. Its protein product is CASSLDSNTEAFF.

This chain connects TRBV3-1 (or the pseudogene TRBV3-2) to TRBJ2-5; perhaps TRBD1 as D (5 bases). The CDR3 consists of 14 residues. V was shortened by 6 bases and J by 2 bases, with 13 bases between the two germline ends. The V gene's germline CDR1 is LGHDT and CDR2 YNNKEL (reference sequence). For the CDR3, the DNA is TGTGCCAGCAGTCACTTGAGACAGCAAGAGACCCAGTACTTC. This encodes CASSHLRQQETQYF.

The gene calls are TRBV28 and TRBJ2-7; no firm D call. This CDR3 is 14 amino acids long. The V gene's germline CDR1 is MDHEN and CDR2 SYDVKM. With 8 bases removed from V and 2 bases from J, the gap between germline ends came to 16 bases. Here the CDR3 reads CASAEHSNAYEQYF. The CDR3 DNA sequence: TGTGCCAGCGCGGAACATAGCAATGCCTACGAGCAGTACTTC.

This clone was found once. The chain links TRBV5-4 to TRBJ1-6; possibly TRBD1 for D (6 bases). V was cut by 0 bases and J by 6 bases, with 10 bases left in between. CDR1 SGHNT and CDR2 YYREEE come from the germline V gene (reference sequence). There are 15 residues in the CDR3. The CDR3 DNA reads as TGTGCCAGCAGCTTGGCCAGGGGCGGTAATTCACCCCTCCACTTT. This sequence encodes CASSLARGGNSPLHF.